The subject of this entry is one T cell receptor (beta chain). Its target is unknown. This record comes from a study of T cell responses to AZD1222 COVID-19 vaccine. Study results and limitations: Clonal diversity may have been underestimated, and the donors were mostly white British, with more females than males. With dominance at 160-218 and 743-854, vaccine-associated CD4 TCRs spanned spike. The reported proportion of spike-specific TCRs targeting unmutated variant regions was nearly half.

Germline lookup yields CDR1 ENHRY and CDR2 SYGVKD. Trimming shortened V by 6 bases and J by 4 bases, and 15 bases separated the two germline ends. The CDR3 is made up of 15 amino acids. Libraries were prepared by immunoSEQ multiplex PCR; TCRdb keeps only in-frame clonotypes and omits some of them. This repertoire shows about 140,000 clones, 90% to 95% found once; its top ten account for less than 0.95%. The receptor's source is an adult in good health. The chain joins TRBV10-3 to TRBJ2-2, with D perhaps TRBD1 (5 bases). This specimen consisted of peripheral blood, obtained on day 0 of MenACWY control vaccination. CDR3: CAISPQGSVTGELFF. CDR3 coding DNA: TGTGCCATCAGCCCGCAGGGATCGGTCACCGGGGAGCTGTTTTTT.